The 3 T cell receptor beta chains below all came from one sample that was sequenced in a study of cytomegalovirus exposure and HLA in healthy donors. The PCR ran on 60 Vbeta and 13 Jbeta primers. TCRdb's table, derived via immunoSEQ multiplex PCR, lists solely in-frame clones and lacks some. The sample records about 120,000 clones, 70% to 80% being singletons. The sample taken for sequencing was PBMCs. Receptors were obtained from a woman aged 40-49 years in good health and CMV-seropositive.

The chain joins TRBV4-2 to TRBJ2-4, with TRBD2 identical over 11 bases. There are 16 residues in the CDR3. Germline V gives CDR1 LGHNA, CDR2 YNFKEQ. With 4 bases clipped from V and 8 bases from J, the junction kept 10 bases outside the gene matches. This CDR3 reads CASSLTLLAGDDIQYF. The CDR3 nucleotides are TGTGCCAGCAGCCTCACGTTACTAGCGGGAGACGACATTCAGTACTTC.

The chain links TRBV2 to TRBJ2-3; the match to TRBD1 covers 10 bases. The CDR3 runs to 16 residues. Trimming at V came to 2 bases and at J to 4 bases, leaving 6 bases not matched to a gene. Germline V CDR1 and CDR2: SNHLY, FYNNEI. The CDR3 region has the DNA TGTGCCAGCAGTGAACCCGGGACAGGGGTGGCAGATACGCAGTATTTT. It yields the protein CASSEPGTGVADTQYF.

The chain uses TRBV18 and TRBJ1-5, with TRBD1 identical over 7 bases. The trim removed 3 bases at V and 3 bases at J, leaving 5 bases unmatched. This CDR3 is built from 15 residues. Per germline, CDR1 KGHSH and CDR2 LQKENI. The CDR3 is CASSPGTAYNQPQHF. CDR3 DNA: TGTGCCAGCTCACCCGGGACAGCTTACAATCAGCCCCAGCATTTT.